This entry features one TCR beta chain sequence. The antigen is unknown. A much more abundant neighbour one base away suggests this may be a read error. Germline V gene data show CDR1 as MRHNA and CDR2 as SNTAGT. This CDR3 is 15 amino acids long. V shed 3 bases and J shed 4 bases, with 13 bases lying between them. The sample is drawn from a study of tumor-infiltrating lymphocytes in primary liver carcinoma. Synthesis of TCR beta cDNA was carried out from about 500 ng total RNA with a constant-region primer. Slightly modified ARM-PCR, run as three nested multiplex PCR rounds, produced the TCR beta libraries. The first two PCR rounds used TRBV1-TRBV30 primers with a Cbeta primer, about 9 cycles each. TCRdb re-called the multiplex PCR reads with MiXCR, one entry per CDR3 protein. Among under 85,000 distinct CDR3 sequences, approximately 77% were seen once, and the ten largest hold 15% to 20%. It was from approximately 22-30 mg of unsorted bulk tissue that RNA and DNA were co-extracted. Infection with HBV was chronic in patients; they were treatment-naive. There were over 80% viable tumor cells in every single sample of tumor.

Study-wide findings and caveats: Compared with blood, tumor repertoires held significantly more in their top 250 clones.

Material: liver tumor tissue from sampling region 1. As to subset: tumor region T1, superior pole. This chain joins TRBV6-4 and TRBJ2-1; D is uncertain. This clonotype was sampled from a man between 40 and 49 years old with primary liver carcinoma and hepatitis B virus infection. CDR3 sequence reads: CASSESRVGYNEQFF. The CDR3 DNA sequence: TGTGCCAGCAGTGAATCCCGGGTGGGATACAATGAGCAGTTCTTC.